This T cell receptor beta chain emerged from a study of shared clonotypes between healthy human individuals. Study summary: Each donor's CD4 naive and CD4 memory cells filled three plates apiece, CD8 naive two, and CD8 memory one.

In the original processing: ImmunoSEQ yielded junction-only sequences lacking quality scores, so filtering differed. This table comes from immunoSEQ multiplex PCR, and its TCRdb copy is limited to in-frame clones, with some not included. V, J and clone size are those of that table, while D and trimming were read from the DNA. Of approximately 810,000 clones listed, almost 95% are singletons. Naive CD8 cells, CD45RO-negative and positively selected for CCR7, excluded terminally differentiated effector memory CD45RA+ cells. The CDR3 runs 15 residues. The V gene's germline CDR1 is MDHEN and CDR2 SYDVKM. V gave up 6 bases and J gave up 6 bases, with 20 bases separating them. About this clone itself: Its cognate antigen is unknown.

Whole-study results and caveats: The sampled material consisted only of blood, and tissue repertoires are likely to differ. There were few donors, and this limited the genetic and exposure-history diversity represented.

This clonotype originated in a young man in good health. The chain uses TRBV28 and TRBJ1-2; D gene uncertain. The sequenced sample consisted of naive CD8+ T cells sorted from blood. The CDR3 DNA follows: TGTGCCAGCAGCCCACGCACGGAACCGCTCGATGGCTACACCTTC. This codes for CASSPRTEPLDGYTF.